This T cell receptor (beta chain) is from a study of vaccination and CD4 T cells after COVID-19 (dated by TCRdb to between 2021 and 2024). General notes on the study: Convalescent patients had a positive SARS-CoV-2 result on nasal swab PCR, and of these patients, nine had mild disease and one had severe disease. In the convalescent cohort there were six males and four females, among whom were two Hispanic individuals, seven Caucasians, two Asians and one multiracial person. Participants received two doses of either the Pfizer-BioNTech BNT162b2 vaccine (n=8) or the Moderna mRNA-1273 vaccine (n=2). Culture stimuli were overlapping spike peptide pools from SARS-CoV-2 and from the common cold coronaviruses HCoV-NL63, HCoV-OC43 and HCoV-229E. Post-COVID blood samples were collected from convalescent patients a median of roughly 100 days after diagnosis, with a range of about 35 to 161 days. Control cultures used a CEFX viral epitope pool as positive control, an HIV-1 Nef peptide pool as negative control, or no peptide. Post-vaccine blood samples were obtained a median of approximately 74 days after the second vaccine dose, with a range of about 12 to 241 days. In ten to eleven COVID-19 convalescent patients and a few infection-naive healthy vaccine recipients, researchers compared the spike-specific CD4+ TCR repertoire from before mRNA vaccination with the repertoire from after. Beyond this particular receptor, the publication reports: Nearly all vaccine-specific clones in convalescent patients (304 of 307) were mono-reactive for SARS-CoV-2 spike rather than cross-reactive with common cold coronaviruses. The number of convalescent patients in the study was relatively small, and the study did not examine early timepoints following natural infection. Among convalescent patients, a median approximately 88% of the SARS-CoV-2-reactive clones seen after vaccination appeared only after vaccination, which suggests priming specific to the vaccine. Although the median number of SARS-CoV-2-reactive clonotypes went up from approximately 20 after infection to roughly 40 after vaccination, the increase was not significant.

This clonotype was counted between two and nine times. Its recognized antigen is unknown. Base-call qualities are not available, and no considerably larger clone is one nucleotide away. Libraries were constructed by PCR. At the Johns Hopkins FTIC core, DNA from the cultured CD4+ T cells underwent TCR sequencing with the Oncomine TCR Beta short-read assay. The QIAamp micro DNA kit was used to extract genomic DNA from the cultured CD4+ T cells. Oncomine TCR Beta libraries from cultured CD4+ T cells were pooled using unique dual indexes and sequenced on an Illumina iSeq 100. The authors' pipeline ran thus. Non-productive sequences were removed, and CDR3s not starting with C, not ending with F or W, or shorter than 7 amino acids were discarded. Antigen-specific clonotypes were identified with the MANAFEST web application by comparing peptide-stimulated wells with reference and other culture wells. For a clone to be called positive, the clone needed an FDR below 0.05, an odds ratio above 5, and a productive frequency above 0.1% in at least two of three replicate wells. Clonotypes that were significantly expanded in both SARS-CoV-2 spike wells and at least one common cold coronavirus spike condition were defined as cross-reactive. Using R version 3.6.1, CDR3 homology was evaluated through Levenshtein distances (stringdist) along with unrooted phylogenetic trees (ape). TCRdb passed the public sequencing reads through fastp at Q25 and MiXCR, retaining productive beta sequences. One record per CDR3 amino acid sequence lists the most common genes and DNA. TCRdb's processing, not the authors', yielded these V and J calls. The sample has about 25,000 distinct CDR3 sequences on record, roughly 39% of them singletons. More than 6% of the sample goes to the ten largest clones.

The treatment or condition label, read with the paper, signifies: roughly 10-day PBMC culture with coronavirus spike peptide pools or control peptides (ViraFEST assay). The ViraFEST assay was used in the study, in which antigen-specific T cells were expanded with peptide pools and expanded clonotypes were subsequently identified by TCR sequencing. Positive SARS-CoV-2 PCR tests in the convalescent patients dated from March to December 2020, before Alpha, Beta and Delta variants emerged in the United States. Each well held 2.2 million or so PBMCs cultured in IMDM containing roughly 5% human AB serum and 10 IU/ml IL-2, with roughly 10 ug/ml peptide pools added. On days 3 and 7, half of the culture medium was replaced with fresh IL-2-containing medium. After approximately eleven days of culture, CD4+ T cells were isolated by negative selection with the EasySep CD4+ T cell isolation kit. PBMCs were separated from whole blood using Ficoll-Paque Plus gradient centrifugation and then either used fresh or cryopreserved at -140C. Triplicate wells were generally used for each culture condition.

For CDR1 and CDR2, the germline V gene (reference sequence) lists WNHNN and SYGVQD. The CDR3 has 16 amino acids, counting the end cysteine and phenylalanine. The entry retains the CDR3 DNA only, 48 bases that are in frame from base 1. The germline V end is reduced by 3 bases and the J end by 1 base; junction bases left unmatched: 5. Sequenced input: CD4+ T cells from blood, cultured in vitro. The receptor was isolated from a human donor who had recovered from COVID-19. The chain uses TRBV10-1 and TRBJ2-3; 9 junctional bases match TRBD2. The CDR3 region: CASSETSGFGTDTQYF. Here is the DNA: TGCGCCAGCAGTGAAACTAGCGGGTTCGGCACAGATACGCAGTATTTT.